This TCR beta chain was observed in a study of molecular identifiers for immune sequencing clone quantification. This clonotype was picked up many times. The target antigen is unknown. Germline lookup yields CDR1 SEHNR and CDR2 FQNEAQ (reference sequence). V was clipped by 5 bases and J by 2 bases; unmatched bases: 2. CDR3 length: 14 amino acids. The CD8+CD4-CCR7+CD45RA+ phenotype defined the sorted naive CD8 T cells. Previously reported methods and listed TCR primers produced the bulk TCR libraries. TCRdb redid the calling of the PCR reads with MiXCR, one entry per CDR3 protein. The sample gives 70,000 to 95,000 distinct CDR3 sequences, 15% to 20% of which show up once; about 0.85% is in the top ten. Study results and caveats: Identical TCR molecules can share a barcode, and this sharing could underestimate highly expanded clone sizes. Reports indicate spiked Jurkat TCR RNA from one cell could be found among 1 million or so naive cells.

Sequenced: naive CD8+ T cells from blood, with Jurkat cell RNA spiked in. Described subset: FACS-sorted CD8+CD4-CCR7+CD45RA+ naive T cells. This chain uses TRBV7-9 with TRBJ2-2, with 7 bases matching TRBD1. The sequence was obtained from a human donor in good health. Some libraries in this study had Jurkat cell RNA spiked in. The DNA of the CDR3 is TGTGCCAGCAGCGACAGGGCCAACACCGGGGAGCTGTTTTTT. This sequence encodes CASSDRANTGELFF.